This T cell receptor (beta chain) was sequenced for a study of blood T cell repertoires in COVID-19. Study details: Researchers got acute and convalescent COVID-19 samples from the United States, Italy and Spain. PBMCs, B-cell-depleted T cells, or T cells were the source of the cDNA or gDNA that made up the material.

Deletions cut 3 bases from V and 3 bases from J, with 15 bases between. The germline V gene has CDR1 LNHDA and CDR2 SQIVND (reference sequence). The CDR3 spans 15 residues. In the original analysis: Reference gene primer amplification gave estimated nucleated cell counts. The assay was immunoSEQ multiplex PCR, and TCRdb's table has in-frame clones only and misses some. V and J calls and clone size are given by that table; D and trimming were obtained from the DNA. Of 100,000 to 150,000 clones in the sample, around 87% are singletons; the top ten hold approximately 2%. The TCR sequence derives from a man aged 65 to 85 with active COVID-19. The V and J genes are TRBV19 and TRBJ2-7; D perhaps matches TRBD2 (6 bases). The specimen sequenced was peripheral blood. CDR3 nucleotides: TGTGCCAGTAGTATTGGTAGCGGCAATGGCTACGAGCAGTACTTC. Translating gives CASSIGSGNGYEQYF.